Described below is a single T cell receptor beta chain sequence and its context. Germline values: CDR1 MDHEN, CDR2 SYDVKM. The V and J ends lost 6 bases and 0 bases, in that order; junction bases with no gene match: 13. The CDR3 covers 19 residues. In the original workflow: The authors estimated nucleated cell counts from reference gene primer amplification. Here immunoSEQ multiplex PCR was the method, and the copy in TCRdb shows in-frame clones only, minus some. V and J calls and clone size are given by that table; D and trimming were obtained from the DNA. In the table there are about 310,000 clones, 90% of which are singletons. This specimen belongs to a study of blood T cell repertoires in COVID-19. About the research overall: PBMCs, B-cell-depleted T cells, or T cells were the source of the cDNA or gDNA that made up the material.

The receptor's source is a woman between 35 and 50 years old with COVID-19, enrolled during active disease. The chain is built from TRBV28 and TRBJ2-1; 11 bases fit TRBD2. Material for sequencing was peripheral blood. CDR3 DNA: TGTGCCAGCAGCCCTAGGACTAGCGGGCCACCTTTCTCCTACAATGAGCAGTTCTTC. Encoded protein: CASSPRTSGPPFSYNEQFF.